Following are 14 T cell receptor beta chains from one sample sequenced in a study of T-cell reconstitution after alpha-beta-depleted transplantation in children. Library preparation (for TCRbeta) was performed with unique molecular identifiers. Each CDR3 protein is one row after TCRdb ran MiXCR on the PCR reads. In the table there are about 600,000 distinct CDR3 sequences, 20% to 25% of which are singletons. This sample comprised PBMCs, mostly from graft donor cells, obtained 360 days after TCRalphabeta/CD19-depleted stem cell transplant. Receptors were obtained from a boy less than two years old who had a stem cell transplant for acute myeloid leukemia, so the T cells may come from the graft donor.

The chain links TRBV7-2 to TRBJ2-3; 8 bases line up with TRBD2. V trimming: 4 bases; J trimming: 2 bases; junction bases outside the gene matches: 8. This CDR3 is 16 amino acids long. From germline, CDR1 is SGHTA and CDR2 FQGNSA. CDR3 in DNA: TGTGCCAGCAGCTCCCGCAAGCGGGGGTTCACAGATACGCAGTATTTT. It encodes CASSSRKRGFTDTQYF.

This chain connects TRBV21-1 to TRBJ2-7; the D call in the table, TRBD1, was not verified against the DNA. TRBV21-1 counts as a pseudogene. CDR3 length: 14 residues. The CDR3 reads CASSTPTGAVEQYV. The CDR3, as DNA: TGTGCCAGCAGCACGCCGACAGGGGCGGTCGAGCAGTACGTC.

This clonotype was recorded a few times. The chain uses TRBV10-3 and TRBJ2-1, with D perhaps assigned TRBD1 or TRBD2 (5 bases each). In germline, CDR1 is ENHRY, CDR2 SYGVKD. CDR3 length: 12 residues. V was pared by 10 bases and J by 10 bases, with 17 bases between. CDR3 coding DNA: TGTGCCACCCGGGACCGGGCAGAGGAGCAGTTCTTC. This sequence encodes CATRDRAEEQFF.

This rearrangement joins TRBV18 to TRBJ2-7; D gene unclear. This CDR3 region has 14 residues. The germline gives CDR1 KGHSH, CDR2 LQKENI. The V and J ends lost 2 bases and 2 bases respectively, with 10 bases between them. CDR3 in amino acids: CASSPVDVPYEQYV. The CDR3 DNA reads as TGTGCCAGCTCACCAGTGGACGTCCCCTACGAGCAGTACGTC.

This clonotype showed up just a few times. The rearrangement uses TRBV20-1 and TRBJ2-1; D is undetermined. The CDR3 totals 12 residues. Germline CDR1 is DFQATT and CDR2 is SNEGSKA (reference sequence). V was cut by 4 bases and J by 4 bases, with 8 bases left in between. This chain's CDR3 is CSAMGLYNEQFF. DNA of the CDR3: TGCAGTGCTATGGGCCTATACAATGAGCAGTTCTTC.

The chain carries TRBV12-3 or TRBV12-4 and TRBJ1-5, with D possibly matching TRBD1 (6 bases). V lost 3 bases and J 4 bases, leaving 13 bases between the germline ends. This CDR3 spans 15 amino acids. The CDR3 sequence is CASSFRQDFNQPQHF. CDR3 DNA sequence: TGTGCCAGCAGTTTCCGACAGGACTTTAATCAGCCCCAGCATTTT.

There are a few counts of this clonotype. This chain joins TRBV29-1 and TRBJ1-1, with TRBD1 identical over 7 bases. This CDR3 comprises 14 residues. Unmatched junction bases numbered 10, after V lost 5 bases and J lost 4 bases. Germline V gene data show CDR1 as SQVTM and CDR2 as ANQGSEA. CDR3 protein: CSVLRAGGSTEAFF. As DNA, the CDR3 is TGCAGCGTTCTCAGGGCAGGGGGGAGCACTGAAGCTTTCTTT.

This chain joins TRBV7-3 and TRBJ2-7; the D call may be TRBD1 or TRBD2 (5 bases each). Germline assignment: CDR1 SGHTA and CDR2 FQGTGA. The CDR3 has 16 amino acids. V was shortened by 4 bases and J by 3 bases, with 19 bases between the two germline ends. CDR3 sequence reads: CASSSGPPTEGYEQYF. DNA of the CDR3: TGTGCCAGCAGCTCAGGGCCCCCAACAGAGGGCTACGAGCAGTACTTC.

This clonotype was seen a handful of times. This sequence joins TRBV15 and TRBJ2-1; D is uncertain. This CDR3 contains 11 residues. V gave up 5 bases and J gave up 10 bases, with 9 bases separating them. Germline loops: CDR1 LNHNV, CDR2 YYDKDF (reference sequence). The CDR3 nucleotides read TGTGCCACCAGCGGCGAACTCGAGCAGTTCTTC. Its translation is CATSGELEQFF.

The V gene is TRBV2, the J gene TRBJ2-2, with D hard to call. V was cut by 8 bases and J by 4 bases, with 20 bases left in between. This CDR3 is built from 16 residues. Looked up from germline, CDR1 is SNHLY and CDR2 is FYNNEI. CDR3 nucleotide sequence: TGTGCCAGCGGCCTCCCGAGACCCCTCCCCACCGGGGAGCTGTTTTTT. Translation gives CASGLPRPLPTGELFF.

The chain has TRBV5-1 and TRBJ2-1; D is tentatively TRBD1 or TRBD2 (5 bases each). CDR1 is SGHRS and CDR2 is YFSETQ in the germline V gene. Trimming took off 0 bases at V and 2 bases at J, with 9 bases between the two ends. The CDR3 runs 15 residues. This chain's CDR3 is CASSLGGEPYNEQFF. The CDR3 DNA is TGCGCCAGCAGCTTGGGAGGGGAACCCTACAATGAGCAGTTCTTC.

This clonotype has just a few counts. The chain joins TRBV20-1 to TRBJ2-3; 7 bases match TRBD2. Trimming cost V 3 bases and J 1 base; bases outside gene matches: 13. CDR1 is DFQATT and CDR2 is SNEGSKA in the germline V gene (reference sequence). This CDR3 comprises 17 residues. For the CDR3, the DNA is TGCAGTGCTAGTCCCCCTCTAGCGGCATCACGCACAGATACGCAGTATTTT. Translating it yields CSASPPLAASRTDTQYF.

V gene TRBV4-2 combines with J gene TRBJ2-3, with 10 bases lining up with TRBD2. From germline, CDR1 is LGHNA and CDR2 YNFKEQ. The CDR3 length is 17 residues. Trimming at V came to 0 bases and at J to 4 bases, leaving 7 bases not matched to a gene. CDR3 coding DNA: TGTGCCAGCAGCCAAGAGGCGAGCGGGGGGGCCCCAGATACGCAGTATTTT. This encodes CASSQEASGGAPDTQYF.

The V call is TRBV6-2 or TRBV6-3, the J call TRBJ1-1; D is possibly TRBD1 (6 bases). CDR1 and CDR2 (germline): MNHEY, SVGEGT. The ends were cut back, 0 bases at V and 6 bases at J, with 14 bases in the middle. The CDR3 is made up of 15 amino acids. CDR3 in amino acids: CASSYSGIGGAEAFF. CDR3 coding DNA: TGTGCCAGCAGTTACTCGGGTATAGGGGGGGCTGAAGCTTTCTTT.